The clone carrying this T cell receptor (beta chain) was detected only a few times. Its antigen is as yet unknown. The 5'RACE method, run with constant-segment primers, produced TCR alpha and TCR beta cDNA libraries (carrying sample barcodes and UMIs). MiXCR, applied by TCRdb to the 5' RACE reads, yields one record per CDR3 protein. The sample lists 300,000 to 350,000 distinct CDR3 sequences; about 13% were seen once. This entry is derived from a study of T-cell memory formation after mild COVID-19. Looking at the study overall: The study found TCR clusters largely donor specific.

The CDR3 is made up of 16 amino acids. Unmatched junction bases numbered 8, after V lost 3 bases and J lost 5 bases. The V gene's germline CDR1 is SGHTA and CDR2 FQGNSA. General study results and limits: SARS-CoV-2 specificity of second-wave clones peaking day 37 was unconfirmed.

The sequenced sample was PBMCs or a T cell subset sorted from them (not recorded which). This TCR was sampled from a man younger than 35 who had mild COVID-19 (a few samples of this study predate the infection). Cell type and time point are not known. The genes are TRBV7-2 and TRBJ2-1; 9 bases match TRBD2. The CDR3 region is CASSLSLRGGNNEQFF. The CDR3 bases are TGTGCCAGCAGCTTGTCTCTGCGGGGGGGCAACAATGAGCAGTTCTTC.